The subject of this entry is one T cell receptor (beta chain). The method was immunoSEQ multiplex PCR; TCRdb's version includes in-frame clones alone and lacks a portion of them. The table lists 300,000 to 400,000 clones, under 90% of them singletons. This sample is part of a study of blood T cell repertoires in COVID-19. The age range of participants was about 18 to 90 years, with residence in about two dozen US areas. Germline assignment: CDR1 LNHDA and CDR2 SQIVND (reference sequence). The trim removed 6 bases at V and 4 bases at J, leaving 12 bases unmatched. The CDR3 sequence is 16 residues long.

V and J are TRBV19 and TRBJ2-3, with TRBD1 matching over 8 bases. The sequencing sample was made of PBMCs or T cells enriched from blood (not recorded which). The receptor was derived from a man aged 60 to 75 who had recovered from COVID-19. CDR3 amino acids: CASRDPGQGEADTQYF. The CDR3 region has the DNA TGTGCCAGTAGGGACCCCGGACAGGGTGAGGCAGATACGCAGTATTTT.